These 8 T cell receptor beta chains were all obtained from the same sample, sequenced in a study of cytomegalovirus exposure and HLA in healthy donors. Primers: 60 Vbeta forward and 13 Jbeta reverse. Here immunoSEQ multiplex PCR was the method, and the copy in TCRdb shows in-frame clones only, minus some. The table shows some 120,000 clones, with 78% occurring only once. Source material: PBMCs. The receptors were gathered from a man aged 25 to 40 in good health and CMV-seropositive.

The J gene is TRBJ2-5, the V gene TRBV5-1; no clear D. Trimming removed 4 bases from V and 4 bases from J, with 23 bases in between. The CDR3 length is 17 residues. Germline V lookup: CDR1 SGHRS, CDR2 YFSETQ. The chain's CDR3 is CASSQVATLLHLETQYF. CDR3 in DNA: TGCGCCAGCAGCCAAGTGGCGACTCTCCTTCACTTAGAGACCCAGTACTTC.

The chain is built from TRBV4-3 and TRBJ2-7; D gene ambiguous. This CDR3 is 15 amino acids long. In germline, CDR1 is LGHNA, CDR2 YSLEER. With 0 bases removed from V and 4 bases from J, the gap between germline ends came to 13 bases. CDR3 in amino acids: CASSQDWVSRYEQYF. In nucleotides, the CDR3 is TGCGCCAGCAGCCAAGATTGGGTCTCGAGGTACGAGCAGTACTTC.

The gene calls are TRBV5-6 and TRBJ2-1, with D tentatively TRBD1 (7 bases). The CDR3 loop spans 13 amino acids. Per germline, CDR1 SGHDT and CDR2 YYEEEE. The V and J ends lost 4 bases and 12 bases respectively, with 17 bases between them. CDR3 sequence (DNA): TGTGCCAGCAGCCTCCTCAGGGGGGCACGGCAGTTCTTC. Its protein is CASSLLRGARQFF.

J is TRBJ2-1 and V is TRBV28; D uncertain. Trimming shortened V by 6 bases and J by 2 bases, and 11 bases separated the two germline ends. CDR3 length: 14 amino acids. The germline V gene has CDR1 MDHEN and CDR2 SYDVKM. CDR3 protein: CASSSRVTYNEQFF. The CDR3 DNA reads TGTGCCAGCAGCTCCCGAGTCACCTACAATGAGCAGTTCTTC. Drawing the rest from reference TRBV28 and TRBJ2-1, the complete variable domain is DVKVTQSSRYLVKRTGEKVFLECVQDMDHENMFWYRQDPGLGLRLIYFSYDVKMKEKGDIPEGYSVSREKKERFSLILESASTNQTSMYLCASSSRVTYNEQFFGPGTRLTVL.

The gene calls are TRBV9 and TRBJ2-1; possible D gene TRBD2, 5 bases. Germline CDR1 SGDLS, CDR2 YYNGEE. V gave up 1 base and J gave up 5 bases, with 13 bases separating them. This CDR3 spans 15 amino acids. The CDR3 protein is CASSVISGFNNEQFF. For the CDR3, the DNA is TGTGCCAGCAGCGTAATCAGCGGCTTTAACAATGAGCAGTTCTTC. Supplemented by reference TRBV9 and TRBJ2-1, the full variable domain reads DSGVTQTPKHLITATGQRVTLRCSPRSGDLSVYWYQQSLDQGLQFLIQYYNGEERAKGNILERFSAQQFPDLHSELNLSSLELGDSALYFCASSVISGFNNEQFFGPGTRLTVL.

V is TRBV2 and J is TRBJ2-2, with D perhaps matching TRBD1 (6 bases). The CDR3 spans 16 residues. CDR1 is SNHLY, CDR2 FYNNEI, per germline. V shed 7 bases and J shed 5 bases, with 20 bases lying between them. The CDR3: CASIPQGGRTTGELFF. CDR3 DNA sequence: TGTGCCAGCATTCCTCAAGGGGGAAGGACGACCGGGGAGCTGTTTTTT.

The rearrangement joins TRBV7-9 to TRBJ2-7; a weak D match, TRBD1 (6 bases). Between the trimmed V and J ends, which lost 1 base and 6 bases, there was a span of 16 bases. Germline CDR1 SEHNR, CDR2 FQNEAQ (reference sequence). This CDR3 spans 15 amino acids. This CDR3 is CASSLDVGGGLEQYF. Here the CDR3 DNA reads TGTGCCAGCAGCTTAGATGTGGGTGGGGGCCTCGAGCAGTACTTC.

This chain uses TRBV5-1 with TRBJ2-5; a weak D match, TRBD1 (6 bases). The CDR3 covers 14 residues. Germline CDR1 is SGHRS and CDR2 is YFSETQ. V lost 0 bases and J 5 bases, leaving 11 bases between the germline ends. This chain's CDR3 is CASSLDRARETQYF. The DNA for the CDR3 is TGCGCCAGCAGCTTGGACAGGGCACGGGAGACCCAGTACTTC.